This TCR beta chain comes out of a study of T cells in Graves' hyperthyroidism and ophthalmopathy. Amplification targeted TCR beta CDR3 regions from RNA transcripts. HTBI primers were employed in a first-round RT-PCR of the TCR CDR3. One entry per CDR3 protein results from TCRdb running MiXCR on the multiplex PCR reads. This table has about 460,000 distinct CDR3 sequences, approximately 23% appearing once. Diagnoses used clinical symptoms, serum thyroxine and TRAb, thyroid ultrasound and orbital computed tomography. Approximately 10 ml of fresh peripheral blood supplied the PBMCs. Trimming took off 4 bases at V and 7 bases at J, with 14 bases between the two ends. Germline V gives CDR1 SGHNT, CDR2 YYREEE (reference sequence). The CDR3 is made up of 13 amino acids.

The J gene is TRBJ1-1, the V gene TRBV5-4, with a tentative D call TRBD1 (6 bases). This receptor was obtained from a woman in her 70s with Graves' ophthalmopathy. The sample was blood. CDR3 DNA sequence: TGTGCCAGCAGCAGAGAGCAGGGGCGTGAAGCTTTCTTT. It is translated as CASSREQGREAFF.